Below are 9 T cell receptor beta chains sequenced from a single sample in a study of cytomegalovirus exposure and HLA in healthy donors. In the PCR, 60 Vbeta and 13 Jbeta primers were used. Method: immunoSEQ multiplex PCR; TCRdb's copy keeps in-frame clones and lacks some. The sample shows about 150,000 clones, less than 10% of them seen only once. The sample was PBMCs. These receptors all stem from a man aged 50 to 60 in good health and CMV-seronegative.

The chain combines TRBV10-2 with TRBJ1-5; D remains unclear. Germline CDR1 WSHSY, CDR2 SAAADI. The CDR3 extends over 14 amino acids. V was shortened by 8 bases and J by 0 bases, with 11 bases between the two germline ends. CDR3 protein: CASASGVSNQPQHF. CDR3 in DNA: TGCGCCAGCGCCTCCGGGGTTAGCAATCAGCCCCAGCATTTT.

The chain couples TRBV19 to TRBJ2-7; weak D call: TRBD2 (5 bases). Trimming took 3 bases from V and 6 from J, leaving 12 bases between them. This CDR3 is 13 amino acids long. Germline V gene data show CDR1 as LNHDA and CDR2 as SQIVND (reference sequence). As DNA, the CDR3 is TGTGCCAGTAGTATCGGAGGTGCAATCGAGCAGTACTTC. Translated, it gives CASSIGGAIEQYF.

This clone was seen a handful of times. V gene TRBV2 combines with J gene TRBJ1-2, with TRBD1 as a possible D gene (5 bases). V dropped 4 bases and J dropped 4 bases, with 13 bases sitting between them. The CDR3 consists of 14 residues. The germline CDR1 and CDR2 sequences are SNHLY and FYNNEI. The CDR3 DNA is TGTGCCAGCAGTGTTGAAGGGGCTGGCTATGGCTACACCTTC. It translates to CASSVEGAGYGYTF.

The V gene is TRBV28, the J gene TRBJ1-2; the D gene is possibly TRBD1 (6 bases). In germline, CDR1 is MDHEN, CDR2 SYDVKM. This CDR3 contains 12 residues. V lost 6 bases and J 7 bases, leaving 12 bases between the germline ends. CDR3 in DNA: TGTGCCAGCAGCCTCTCCAGGGGTGGCTACACCTTC. It encodes CASSLSRGGYTF.

This clone showed up just a few times. The gene calls are TRBV25-1 and TRBJ2-5; the D gene is possibly TRBD1 (6 bases). The germline gives CDR1 MGHDK, CDR2 SYGVNS. The CDR3 has 14 residues. V lost 5 bases and J lost 4, with 14 bases in between. The CDR3 nucleotides read TGTGCCAGCAGTAGGTCCACAGGGTCAGAGACCCAGTACTTC. Translation gives CASSRSTGSETQYF.

This clone was counted only a few times. One end of the junction fails to match germline, which may point to a read error. The chain uses TRBV11-2 and TRBJ2-7; TRBD1 matches at 7 bases. Germline assignment: CDR1 SGHAT and CDR2 FQNNGV. CDR3 size: 12 residues. The CDR3 DNA is TGTGCCAGCAGCCAATTACAGGGGCAGCACTACTTC. Translated: CASSQLQGQHYF.

This clone was observed a few times. The chain employs TRBV6-6 and TRBJ2-3; D is undetermined. The CDR3 has 15 residues. Germline assignment: CDR1 MNHNY and CDR2 SVGAGI (reference sequence). Trimming stripped 0 bases from V and 0 bases from J, with 7 bases between. The CDR3 DNA follows: TGTGCCAGCAGTTACTCGCAGGCTAGCACAGATACGCAGTATTTT. It is translated as CASSYSQASTDTQYF.

This clone appeared a few times. The same CDR3 can be traced to other DNA sequences in this sample. The chain employs TRBV6-5 and TRBJ2-2, with D tentatively TRBD1 (5 bases). V gave up 7 bases and J gave up 3 bases, with 15 bases separating them. There are 15 residues in the CDR3. Germline CDR1 reads MNHEY; CDR2 reads SVGAGI. DNA for the CDR3: TGTGCCAGCACCCAAGGGGCCCTTTACACCGGGGAGCTGTTTTTT. Amino acid sequence: CASTQGALYTGELFF.

The chain uses TRBV5-1 and TRBJ1-5; the D gene is possibly TRBD1 (6 bases). Germline values: CDR1 SGHRS, CDR2 YFSETQ. V was pared by 4 bases and J by 4 bases, with 21 bases between. The CDR3 contains 17 residues. The CDR3 DNA follows: TGCGCCAGCAGCATCGGGACACACGATGGGATAAATCAGCCCCAGCATTTT. Translating it yields CASSIGTHDGINQPQHF. The variable domain in full, completed from reference TRBV5-1 and TRBJ1-5, reads KAGVTQTPRYLIKTRGQQVTLSCSPISGHRSVSWYQQTPGQGLQFLFEYFSETQRNKGNFPGRFSGRQFSNSRSEMNVSTLELGDSALYLCASSIGTHDGINQPQHFGDGTRLSIL.